A selection of T cell receptor beta chains follows, all from one sample in a study of T cells in localized non-small cell lung cancer. Produced via immunoSEQ multiplex PCR; TCRdb's table is partial and in-frame only. The data show about 26,000 clones, 80% to 95% seen once. Sequences were derived from peripheral blood, sampled before any cancer treatment. The origin of the receptors is an older female donor with stage II squamous cell lung carcinoma. Both conserved end residues are trimmed from each CDR3. A D gene is named only where the DNA matches it firmly.

J,V,D,CDR3
TRBJ1-1,TRBV30,TRBD1,AWIDRASLAF
TRBJ1-3,TRBV30,NA,AWRVSGQRNTIY
TRBJ2-7,TRBV6-1,TRBD2,ASARTSEYEQY
TRBJ2-7,TRBV7-9,TRBD1,ASSSGTVYEQY
TRBJ1-1,TRBV5-5,NA,ASSPWGAAELGEAF
TRBJ1-2,TRBV9,NA,ASSVGPVNYGYT
TRBJ2-1,TRBV11-3,NA,ASSLDSSYNEQF
TRBJ1-2,TRBV2,NA,ASSVGQSYGYT
TRBJ1-5,TRBV6-5,NA,ASSIGYNQPQH
TRBJ1-5,TRBV18,TRBD1,ASSYSGGDNQPQH
TRBJ1-2,TRBV5-6,TRBD1,ASSFRDREYGYT
TRBJ1-1,TRBV29-1,NA,SATGWGNTEAF
TRBJ1-1,TRBV19,NA,ASTRGGGTEAF
TRBJ1-1,TRBV30,TRBD1,AWTGGAEAF
TRBJ2-2,TRBV5-6,NA,ASSSGGRGNTGELF
TRBJ2-3,TRBV2,TRBD1,ASSGAPGQTTDTQY
TRBJ1-1,TRBV21-1,NA,ASSKGGRGGWGTEAF
TRBJ2-7,TRBV5-1,TRBD1,ASSLGGTGTYEQY
TRBJ1-2,TRBV2,NA,ASSRLFSTDYGYT
TRBJ1-1,TRBV18,NA,ASSSGLNTEAF
TRBJ2-7,TRBV28,NA,ASSLLQSYEQY
TRBJ2-7,TRBV5-8,TRBD1,ASSRGQGRLYEQY
TRBJ1-6,TRBV5-6,TRBD1,ASSFGQEASPLH
TRBJ1-2,TRBV5-5,TRBD1,ASSLTAGGWSGYT
TRBJ2-4,TRBV4-1,TRBD2,ASSQEAGGTKNIQY
TRBJ2-4,TRBV5-8,NA,ASSFPIGEPQNIQY
TRBJ1-3,TRBV28,NA,ASRWGTGNTIY
TRBJ2-3,TRBV27,TRBD2,ASSSPTGGKMDTQY
TRBJ2-7,TRBV5-4,NA,ASSLALTREQY
TRBJ2-7,TRBV5-4,NA,ASSLGGASSYEQY
TRBJ1-6,TRBV2,NA,ASRQQPSSPLH
TRBJ2-7,TRBV6-6,NA,ASSYVGDLYEQY
TRBJ1-2,TRBV19,NA,ASRPPGVRYGYT
TRBJ1-6,TRBV2,NA,ASRVPRGDSPLH
TRBJ2-3,TRBV6-5,NA,ASSYRVQGDTQY
TRBJ1-2,TRBV19,NA,ASSDKRGNYGYT
TRBJ1-3,TRBV7-8,NA,ASSLRAGNTIY
TRBJ1-6,TRBV5-8,NA,ASSLVGHH
TRBJ2-1,TRBV5-1,TRBD1,ASSLVGTATNEQF
TRBJ2-7,TRBV30,NA,AWSAPYEQY
TRBJ2-7,TRBV6-1,TRBD2,ASSEGIPWGGDPYEQY
TRBJ2-1,TRBV18,NA,ASSLREKGEQF
TRBJ2-7,TRBV29-1,NA,SVENLRGGPYEQY
TRBJ2-1,TRBV12-5,NA,ASGILGGRSYNEQF